One and the same sample provided the 32 T cell receptor beta chains below, sequenced in a study of blood T cell repertoires in COVID-19. TCRdb keeps only in-frame clones here, not all; method: immunoSEQ multiplex PCR. The sample lists nearly 200,000 clones; around nine tenths were seen once. Sequencing was performed on peripheral blood. These receptor sequences come from a woman in her 40s who had recovered from COVID-19.

The chain carries TRBV9 and TRBJ1-2; TRBD1 matches 7 bases. CDR1 and CDR2 from the germline V gene are SGDLS and YYNGEE. The CDR3 loop spans 13 amino acids. V dropped 2 bases and J dropped 2; count of bases not matched to a gene: 0. The CDR3 DNA reads TGTGCCAGCAGCGTGACAGGGAACTATGGCTACACCTTC. It yields the protein CASSVTGNYGYTF.

This chain joins TRBV30 and TRBJ1-1; D is perhaps TRBD1 (6 bases). This CDR3 is 13 amino acids long. Trimming cost V 3 bases and J 3 bases, with 11 bases left between them. Germline CDR1 is GTSNPN and CDR2 is SVGIG (reference sequence). In DNA, the CDR3 is TGTGCCTGGAGACCCAACAGGGACACTGAAGCTTTCTTT. The encoded protein is CAWRPNRDTEAFF.

The V and J genes are TRBV9 and TRBJ2-2; 7 positions agree with TRBD1. The length of the CDR3 is 15 residues. Looked up from germline, CDR1 is SGDLS and CDR2 is YYNGEE. Germline trimming cut 1 base from V and 4 bases from J; bases unmatched to any gene: 4. In DNA, the CDR3 is TGTGCCAGCAGCGTAAAACAGGGGAGCACCGGGGAGCTGTTTTTT. Translation: CASSVKQGSTGELFF.

The chain links TRBV7-2 to TRBJ1-6; 9 bases are shared with TRBD1. Trimming took 3 bases from V and 9 from J; bases not matched to a gene: 3. CDR3 length equals 14 residues. Germline V gene data show CDR1 as SGHTA and CDR2 as FQGNSA. The CDR3 DNA reads TGTGCCAGCAGCTTGACAGGGGGGACTTCACCCCTCCACTTT. This translates into CASSLTGGTSPLHF.

This sequence joins TRBV5-4 and TRBJ2-2; D unclear. The V and J ends lost 0 bases and 2 bases respectively, with 5 bases between them. The CDR3 runs to 14 residues. The germline CDR1 and CDR2 sequences are SGHNT and YYREEE (reference sequence). CDR3 sequence reads: CASSLGSNTGELFF. The CDR3 DNA is TGTGCCAGCAGCTTGGGTAGTAACACCGGGGAGCTGTTTTTT.

The rearrangement joins TRBV19 to TRBJ2-5; tentative D call: TRBD2 (6 bases). Between the trimmed V and J ends, which lost 7 bases and 4 bases, there was a span of 19 bases. This CDR3 has 15 amino acids. The germline gives CDR1 LNHDA, CDR2 SQIVND (reference sequence). For the CDR3, the DNA is TGTGCCAGTAAAAGCGGCAGCGGAGGGCGAGAGACCCAGTACTTC. It specifies CASKSGSGGRETQYF.

This chain links TRBV6-5 with TRBJ2-5, with TRBD2 matching over 12 bases. There are 15 residues in the CDR3. Germline loops: CDR1 MNHEY, CDR2 SVGAGI. The trim removed 4 bases at V and 4 bases at J, leaving 4 bases unmatched. The CDR3 bases are TGTGCCAGCAGTTTTGGACTAGCGGGGACAGAGACCCAGTACTTC. Its protein product is CASSFGLAGTETQYF.

The J gene is TRBJ2-1, the V gene TRBV7-6, with TRBD2 matching 11 bases. Germline values: CDR1 SGHVS, CDR2 FNYEAQ. The CDR3 length is 15 residues. The trim removed 4 bases at V and 6 bases at J, leaving 5 bases unmatched. CDR3 sequence reads: CASSSTSGSFNEQFF. The CDR3 DNA is TGTGCCAGCAGCTCCACTAGCGGGAGCTTCAATGAGCAGTTCTTC.

V and J are TRBV3-1 (or the pseudogene TRBV3-2) and TRBJ1-3; 8 bases map to TRBD1. The CDR3 is made up of 15 amino acids. V dropped 5 bases and J dropped 7; count of bases not matched to a gene: 10. From germline, CDR1 is LGHDT and CDR2 YNNKEL (reference sequence). In DNA form, the CDR3 reads TGTGCCAGCAGCTTGGGGACAGGCCGCCGGAACACCATATATTTT. Translation gives CASSLGTGRRNTIYF.

The chain is built from TRBV6-1 and TRBJ1-4; D not certain. This CDR3 region has 16 residues. V shed 1 base and J shed 3 bases, with 12 bases lying between them. Germline values: CDR1 MNHNS, CDR2 SASEGT. The chain's CDR3 is CASSEVVTTSNEKLFF. The CDR3 DNA is TGTGCCAGCAGTGAAGTGGTCACGACATCTAATGAAAAACTGTTTTTT.

The CDR3 protein is CASRLEGLNTEAFF. The CDR3 DNA reads as TGTGCCAGCAGACTAGAAGGGCTGAACACTGAAGCTTTCTTT. The chain carries TRBV6-5 and TRBJ1-1; no clear D. Trimming stripped 6 bases from V and 0 bases from J, with 11 bases between. Per germline, CDR1 MNHEY and CDR2 SVGAGI. The CDR3 is made up of 14 amino acids.

Here the CDR3 reads CASSHPFARGREETQYF. CDR3 in DNA: TGTGCCAGCAGCCACCCCTTTGCCAGGGGCCGAGAAGAGACCCAGTACTTC. The chain is built from TRBV25-1 and TRBJ2-5, with D possibly being TRBD1 (6 bases). Germline-derived CDR1 and CDR2 are MGHDK and SYGVNS. V shed 6 bases and J shed 3 bases, with 23 bases lying between them. The CDR3 contains 17 residues.

As DNA, the CDR3 is TGTGCCAGCAGCCAAAGTGTCGGAGCCTCAGAAGCTTTCTTT. Amino acids: CASSQSVGASEAFF. This rearrangement joins TRBV3-1 (or the pseudogene TRBV3-2) to TRBJ1-1; no firm D call. The CDR3 contains 14 residues. From germline, CDR1 is LGHDT and CDR2 YNNKEL (reference sequence). Deletions cut 2 bases from V and 8 bases from J, with 15 bases between.

The CDR3 loop is CATSKDRDSGANVLTF. CDR3 sequence (DNA): TGTGCCACCAGCAAAGACAGGGACTCTGGGGCCAACGTCCTGACTTTC. This chain uses TRBV15 with TRBJ2-6, with 7 bases lining up with TRBD1. V lost 4 bases and J lost 0; bases outside the gene matches: 3. CDR3 length: 16 residues. The germline V gene has CDR1 LNHNV and CDR2 YYDKDF (reference sequence).

The V and J genes are TRBV14 and TRBJ2-1, with 9 bases identical to TRBD2. Unmatched junction bases numbered 0, after V lost 4 bases and J lost 8 bases. CDR3 size: 12 residues. Germline CDR1 and CDR2: SGHDN and FVKESK. In nucleotides, the CDR3 is TGTGCCAGCAGCCTAGCGGGAGATGAGCAGTTCTTC. Its translation is CASSLAGDEQFF.

This clone was counted between two and nine times. J is TRBJ2-7 and V is TRBV3-1 (or the pseudogene TRBV3-2); TRBD2 might be the D (6 bases). Per the germline V gene, CDR1 is LGHDT and CDR2 is YNNKEL (reference sequence). CDR3 length: 12 residues. V lost 4 bases and J 6 bases, leaving 10 bases between the germline ends. This CDR3 reads CASSRSSAEQYF. The CDR3 nucleotides are TGTGCCAGCAGCCGATCTAGCGCCGAGCAGTACTTC.

This clone was counted a single time. This chain links TRBV5-1 with TRBJ2-5; 12 bases line up with TRBD2. The germline V gene encodes CDR1 SGHRS and CDR2 YFSETQ. J was trimmed by 2 bases and V by 2 bases; bases with no gene match: 10. The CDR3 is made up of 18 amino acids. CDR3 amino acids: CASSFGLAGGPRQETQYF. The CDR3 nucleotides read TGCGCCAGCAGCTTTGGGCTAGCGGGAGGGCCACGGCAAGAGACCCAGTACTTC. The complete variable domain, with remaining parts taken from reference TRBV5-1 and TRBJ2-5, reads KAGVTQTPRYLIKTRGQQVTLSCSPISGHRSVSWYQQTPGQGLQFLFEYFSETQRNKGNFPGRFSGRQFSNSRSEMNVSTLELGDSALYLCASSFGLAGGPRQETQYFGPGTRLLVL.

The J gene is TRBJ2-7, the V gene TRBV6-5; 10 bases line up with TRBD1. Germline CDR1 is MNHEY and CDR2 is SVGAGI. This CDR3 has 15 amino acids. V lost 7 bases, J lost 3 bases, and 9 bases stayed unmatched. The CDR3 DNA follows: TGTGCCAGCATAAACCCGGGACAGGGGAGCTACGAGCAGTACTTC. It encodes CASINPGQGSYEQYF.

This CDR3 reads CASSTPGPQSYEQYF. DNA for the CDR3: TGTGCCAGCAGCACCCCAGGGCCGCAGTCCTACGAGCAGTACTTC. The chain links TRBV7-9 to TRBJ2-7; the D gene is possibly TRBD1 (5 bases). Germline loops: CDR1 SEHNR, CDR2 FQNEAQ (reference sequence). Trimming left V 5 bases short and J 1 base short, with 15 bases between. CDR3 length: 15 amino acids.

The CDR3 is CASSYLSGQGTDTQYF. The CDR3 DNA reads as TGTGCCAGCAGTTACCTGTCGGGACAGGGGACAGATACGCAGTATTTT. The J gene is TRBJ2-3, the V gene TRBV6-5; 10 nucleotides agree with TRBD1. Per germline, CDR1 MNHEY and CDR2 SVGAGI. J was trimmed by 3 bases and V by 2 bases; bases with no gene match: 5. The CDR3 is 16 amino acids.

The gene calls are TRBV7-2 and TRBJ2-3, with 7 nucleotides matching TRBD2. V trimming: 3 bases; J trimming: 1 base; junction bases outside the gene matches: 10. Germline V gives CDR1 SGHTA, CDR2 FQGNSA. The CDR3 is 17 amino acids. CDR3 sequence (DNA): TGTGCCAGCAGCTTCCGATCTAGCGGAGCCCGCACAGATACGCAGTATTTT. Its translation is CASSFRSSGARTDTQYF.

This clone was found once. The gene calls are TRBV5-4 and TRBJ1-3, with unresolved D. Deletions cut 0 bases from V and 0 bases from J, with 10 bases between. Germline CDR1 and CDR2: SGHNT and YYREEE (reference sequence). This CDR3 comprises 16 residues. CDR3 sequence (DNA): TGTGCCAGCAGCTTGGAGCCAGGATTCTCTGGAAACACCATATATTTT. Translating it yields CASSLEPGFSGNTIYF.

V usage is TRBV14 and J usage is TRBJ2-7; D is undetermined. This CDR3 is 14 amino acids long. With 0 bases removed from V and 3 bases from J, the gap between germline ends came to 9 bases. Germline-derived CDR1 and CDR2 are SGHDN and FVKESK. CDR3 nucleotide sequence: TGTGCCAGCAGCCAAGAGAGCACCTTCTACGAGCAGTACTTC. Protein product: CASSQESTFYEQYF.

The J gene is TRBJ1-1, the V gene TRBV7-2; 10 bases map to TRBD1. J lost 4 bases, V lost 5 bases, and 4 bases had no gene match. Germline loops: CDR1 SGHTA, CDR2 FQGNSA. The CDR3 sequence is 14 residues long. DNA of the CDR3: TGTGCCAGCAGCGAAGGACAGGGGGTCACTGAAGCTTTCTTT. Residues: CASSEGQGVTEAFF.

The V and J genes are TRBV28 and TRBJ2-2, with D perhaps TRBD1 (5 bases). The CDR3 contains 14 residues. Germline V gene lookup returns CDR1 MDHEN and CDR2 SYDVKM. V lost 2 bases to trimming and J lost 4 bases, with 8 bases between them. The CDR3 DNA follows: TGTGCCAGCAGTTTAATCAGGGCCACCGGGGAGCTGTTTTTT. Translation gives CASSLIRATGELFF.

In its sample, this clone was seen a few times. This chain joins TRBV10-3 and TRBJ2-2, with no clear D. Trimming shortened V by 4 bases and J by 0 bases, and 18 bases separated the two germline ends. The CDR3 is 18 amino acids. Germline-derived CDR1 and CDR2 are ENHRY and SYGVKD. CDR3 in amino acids: CAISAIFDMTTNTGELFF. CDR3 bases: TGTGCCATCAGTGCGATCTTCGATATGACAACGAACACCGGGGAGCTGTTTTTT.

This clone was counted only a few times. The CDR3 DNA reads TGTGCCAGCAGCTCCGACCAGCTAGAGTTTTACGAGCAGTACTTC. Translation gives CASSSDQLEFYEQYF. The chain couples TRBV7-9 to TRBJ2-7; no reliable D call. The CDR3 extends over 15 amino acids. From germline, CDR1 is SEHNR and CDR2 FQNEAQ (reference sequence). The V gene lost 4 bases and the J gene lost 4 bases, with 17 bases spanning the gap.

Comments on this clone: The identical CDR3 is also encoded by other nucleotide sequences in the sample. V and J are TRBV6-5 and TRBJ1-4; the D gene is possibly TRBD1 (5 bases). Per germline, CDR1 MNHEY and CDR2 SVGAGI. Trimming pared 0 bases from V and 5 bases from J, leaving 10 bases between. The CDR3 loop spans 15 amino acids. CDR3 protein: CASSYSRATNEKLFF. The CDR3 nucleotides are TGTGCCAGCAGTTACTCCAGGGCTACCAATGAAAAACTGTTTTTT.

The count of this clone is one. The chain employs TRBV7-9 and TRBJ1-5; D might be TRBD1 (5 bases). The germline V gene has CDR1 SEHNR and CDR2 FQNEAQ (reference sequence). The CDR3 has 18 residues. V lost 4 bases and J 6 bases, leaving 25 bases between the germline ends. In nucleotides, the CDR3 is TGTGCCAGCAGCTCCTCCCCTGAGTTCGGGTTGGGGGGTCAGCCCCAGCATTTT. Translating it yields CASSSSPEFGLGGQPQHF.

The V call is TRBV5-4, the J call TRBJ2-1; 11 nucleotides match TRBD2. V was pared by 10 bases and J by 6 bases, with 9 bases of the junction left unmatched. CDR3 length equals 14 residues. Looked up from germline, CDR1 is SGHNT and CDR2 is YYREEE (reference sequence). CDR3 nucleotides: TGTGCCGTGGGGGGGACTAGCGGAGCCAATGAGCAGTTCTTC. Its translation: CAVGGTSGANEQFF.

The chain links TRBV27 to TRBJ1-2; possibly TRBD1 for D (5 bases). This CDR3 spans 14 amino acids. CDR1 MNHEY and CDR2 SMNVEV come from the germline V gene (reference sequence). Trimming removed 5 bases at V and 6 bases at J, with 16 bases between. This chain's CDR3 is CASSPFTGINGYTF. The CDR3 DNA reads TGTGCCAGCAGTCCCTTTACAGGAATTAATGGCTACACCTTC.

The chain combines TRBV30 with TRBJ1-5; TRBD1 matches 7 bases. The CDR3 totals 20 residues. With 3 bases clipped from V and 1 base from J, the junction kept 21 bases outside the gene matches. Germline CDR1 GTSNPN, CDR2 SVGIG (reference sequence). The CDR3 is CAWSPRAGGATRRSNQPQHF. The CDR3 bases are TGTGCCTGGAGCCCCAGGGCAGGGGGAGCGACGCGGAGGAGCAATCAGCCCCAGCATTTT.